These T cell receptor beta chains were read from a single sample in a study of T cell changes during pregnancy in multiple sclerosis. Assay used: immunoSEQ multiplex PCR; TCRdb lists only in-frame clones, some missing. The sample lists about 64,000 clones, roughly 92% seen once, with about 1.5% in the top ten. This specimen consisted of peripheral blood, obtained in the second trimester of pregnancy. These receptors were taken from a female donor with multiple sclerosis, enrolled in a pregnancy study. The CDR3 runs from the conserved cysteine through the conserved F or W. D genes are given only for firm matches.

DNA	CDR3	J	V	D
TGTGCCAGCAGCGCTCTGGGGAGCGCTTTCTTT	CASSALGSAFF	TRBJ1-1	TRBV7-9	.
TGTGCCAGCAGCCCCAGCGGGAGTGAGACCCAGTACTTC	CASSPSGSETQYF	TRBJ2-5	TRBV7-2	TRBD2
TGCGCCAGCAGCCGAGGACTAGCGGGGGGGGGAACAAACACCGGGGAGCTGTTTTTT	CASSRGLAGGGTNTGELFF	TRBJ2-2	TRBV5-1	TRBD2
TGCGCCAGCAGCTTGATTGGCCCCTCTGGAAACACCATATATTTT	CASSLIGPSGNTIYF	TRBJ1-3	TRBV5-1	.
TGTGCCAGCAGCCCACGACAGGGCGAGGGCTATGGCTACACCTTC	CASSPRQGEGYGYTF	TRBJ1-2	TRBV4-2	TRBD1
TGTGCCAGCGGGACTAGCGGGATCTACGAGCAGTACTTC	CASGTSGIYEQYF	TRBJ2-7	TRBV28	TRBD2
TGTGCCAGCAGTTATACCAGGGTGGGTAACACTGAAGCTTTCTTT	CASSYTRVGNTEAFF	TRBJ1-1	TRBV6-5	.
TGTGCCAGCAGCCCCCCGGGAGCAAGAGGTGAGCAGTTCTTC	CASSPPGARGEQFF	TRBJ2-1	TRBV13	.
TGTGCCAGCTACGGACAGGCCTACGAGCAGTACTTC	CASYGQAYEQYF	TRBJ2-7	TRBV27	TRBD1
TGCGCCAGCAGCTTCGTCGACAGGGCTTACGAGCAGTACTTC	CASSFVDRAYEQYF	TRBJ2-7	TRBV5-1	TRBD1
TGTGCCAGCAGTTCCAGGGGTATGAACACTGAAGCTTTCTTT	CASSSRGMNTEAFF	TRBJ1-1	TRBV28	.